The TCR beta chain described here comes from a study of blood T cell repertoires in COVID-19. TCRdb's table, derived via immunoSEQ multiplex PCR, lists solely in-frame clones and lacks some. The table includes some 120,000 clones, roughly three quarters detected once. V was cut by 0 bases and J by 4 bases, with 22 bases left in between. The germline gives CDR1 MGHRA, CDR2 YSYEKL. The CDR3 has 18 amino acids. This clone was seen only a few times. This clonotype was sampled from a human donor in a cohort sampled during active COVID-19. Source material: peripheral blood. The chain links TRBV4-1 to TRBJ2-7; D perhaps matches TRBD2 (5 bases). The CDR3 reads CASSQDPSGDVFLYEQYF. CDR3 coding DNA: TGCGCCAGCAGCCAAGATCCGTCCGGGGATGTCTTCTTGTACGAGCAGTACTTC.